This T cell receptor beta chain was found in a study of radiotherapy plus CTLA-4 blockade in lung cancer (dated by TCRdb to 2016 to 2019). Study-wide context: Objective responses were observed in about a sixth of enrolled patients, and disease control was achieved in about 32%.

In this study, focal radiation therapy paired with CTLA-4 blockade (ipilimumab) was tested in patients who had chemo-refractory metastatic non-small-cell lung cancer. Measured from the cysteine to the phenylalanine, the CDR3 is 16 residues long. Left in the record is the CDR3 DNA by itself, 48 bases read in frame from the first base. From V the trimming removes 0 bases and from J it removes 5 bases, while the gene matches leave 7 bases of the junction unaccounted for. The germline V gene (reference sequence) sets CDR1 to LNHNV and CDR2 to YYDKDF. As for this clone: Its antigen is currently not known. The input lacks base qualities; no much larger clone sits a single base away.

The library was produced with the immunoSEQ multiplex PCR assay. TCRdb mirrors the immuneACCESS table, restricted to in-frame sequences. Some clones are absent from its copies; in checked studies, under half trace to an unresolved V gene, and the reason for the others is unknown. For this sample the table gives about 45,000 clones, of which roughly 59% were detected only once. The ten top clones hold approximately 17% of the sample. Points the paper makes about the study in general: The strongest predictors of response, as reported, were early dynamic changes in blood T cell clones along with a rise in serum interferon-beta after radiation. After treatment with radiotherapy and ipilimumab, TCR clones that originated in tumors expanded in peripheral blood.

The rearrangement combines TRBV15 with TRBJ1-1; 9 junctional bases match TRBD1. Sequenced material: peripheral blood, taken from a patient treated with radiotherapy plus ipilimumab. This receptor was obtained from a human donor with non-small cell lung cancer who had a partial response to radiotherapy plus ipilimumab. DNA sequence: TGTGCCACCAGCAGAGATCCCCTCGACAGGGGGACTGAAGCTTTCTTT. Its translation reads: CATSRDPLDRGTEAFF. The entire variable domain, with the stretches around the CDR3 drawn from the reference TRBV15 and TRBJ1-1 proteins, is DAMVIQNPRYQVTQFGKPVTLSCSQTLNHNVMYWYQQKSSQAPKLLFHYYDKDFNNEADTPDNFQSRRPNTSFCFLDIRSPGLGDTAMYLCATSRDPLDRGTEAFFGQGTRLTVV.